Listed below are T cell receptor beta chains from one sample, sequenced in a study of cytomegalovirus exposure and HLA in healthy donors. Assay used: immunoSEQ multiplex PCR; TCRdb lists only in-frame clones, some missing. The data hold around 150,000 clones, with 80% observed a single time. The sample consisted of PBMCs. Every receptor here comes from a man younger than 40 in good health and CMV-seronegative. Both conserved end residues are part of each CDR3. A D gene is named only where the DNA matches it firmly. Rows may omit the clone size; those that give it use once, few, many or a size class.

J gene	D gene	clone size	V gene	CDR3 DNA	CDR3 protein
TRBJ1-1	NA	NA	TRBV6-5	TGTGCCCGCAGTTACACGGGTTTGGCTGAAGCTTTCTTT	CARSYTGLAEAFF
TRBJ2-3	TRBD1	NA	TRBV4-1	TGCGCCAGCAGCCAAGTCCAGGGGGTCACAGATACGCAGTATTTT	CASSQVQGVTDTQYF
TRBJ2-5	TRBD2	NA	TRBV7-9	TGTTCCAGCAGCCTTGCCGAACTAGCGGATCGGGAGACCCAGTACTTC	CSSSLAELADRETQYF
TRBJ2-7	NA	few	TRBV28	TGTGCCAGCAGTTTAGGCAGGGGCTACGAGCAGTACTTC	CASSLGRGYEQYF
TRBJ2-1	TRBD2	NA	TRBV4-2	TGTGCCAGCAGCCCCCTCCGGGACTACGGGCACAATGAGCAGTTCTTC	CASSPLRDYGHNEQFF
TRBJ2-3	TRBD2	few	TRBV5-1	TGCGCCAGCAGCCCCGGGACTAGCGGGAGATATGGAGATACGCAGTATTTT	CASSPGTSGRYGDTQYF
TRBJ2-6	NA	once	TRBV4-2	TGTGCCAGCAGCCCCCTAGACCCTTCTGGGGCCAACGTCCTGACTTTC	CASSPLDPSGANVLTF
TRBJ1-3	NA	NA	TRBV9	TGTGCCAGCAGCCCGCGGGTCGGTGGAGTAAACACCATATATTTT	CASSPRVGGVNTIYF
TRBJ2-1	TRBD2	NA	TRBV6-4	TGTGCCAGCAGTAGCGGGGAAGTCAATGAGCAGTTCTTC	CASSSGEVNEQFF
TRBJ1-5	TRBD1	NA	TRBV28	TGTGCCATCGCCGAGACCAGGGGGCGAGGACAGCCCCAGCATTTT	CAIAETRGRGQPQHF
TRBJ1-1	NA	NA	TRBV2	TGTGCCAGCAGTGTACACCCGGGGGGCACTGAAGCTTTCTTT	CASSVHPGGTEAFF
TRBJ2-3	TRBD1	NA	TRBV5-1	TGCGCCAGCAGCTTAAGTAGGGACAGGGGGGATACGCAGTATTTT	CASSLSRDRGDTQYF
TRBJ2-7	TRBD1	NA	TRBV7-9	TGTGCCAGCAGCCGGACAGGGCTCGACGAGCAGTACTTC	CASSRTGLDEQYF
TRBJ2-1	NA	NA	TRBV6-6	TGTGCGACTCTGCGGGGCGGTGAGCAGTTCTTC	CATLRGGEQFF
TRBJ2-5	NA	NA	TRBV29-1	TGCAGCGTTGAGAGAGCCCAAGAGACCCAGTACTTC	CSVERAQETQYF
TRBJ2-2	NA	once	TRBV19	TGTGCCAGTAGTAGGGTAGCGGAGAACACCGGGGAGCTGTTTTTT	CASSRVAENTGELFF
TRBJ1-2	NA	NA	TRBV7-6	TGTGCCAGCAGCCTAAACGACCGGAGGCTACAAAATTTC	CASSLNDRRLQNF
TRBJ2-7	TRBD2	NA	TRBV5-1	TGCGCCAGCAGCGTCGGACTAGGGCCCTACGAGCAGTACTTC	CASSVGLGPYEQYF
TRBJ2-5	TRBD2	NA	TRBV2	TGTGCCAGCAATCCCGGGACTAGCGGGACGGAGACCCAGTACTTC	CASNPGTSGTETQYF
TRBJ2-7	NA	NA	TRBV5-4	TGTGCCAGCAGCTCTGGCTTGCGGGAGCAGTACTTC	CASSSGLREQYF
TRBJ2-1	NA	NA	TRBV5-6	TGTGCCAGCAGCTCCGCGTGGGAGCAGTTCTTC	CASSSAWEQFF
TRBJ2-5	NA	once	TRBV12-5	TGTGCTAGCGGGGAATCGCGGACCCAGTACTTC	CASGESRTQYF